Listed here are 31 T cell receptor beta chains from one sample, sequenced in a study of human T cells and chemical hapten exposure. TCRdb re-derived calls from the RACE reads in MiXCR, one entry per CDR3 protein. The sample contains more than 95,000 distinct CDR3 sequences, 34% of which appear only once. Time point meaning: patch test 3, about 24 weeks after DPC sensitization. As for treatment: therapeutic diphenylcyclopropenone sensitization with weekly scalp DPC. The input for sequencing was whole blood, taken in connection with sensitization to the hapten diphenylcyclopropenone (DPC). The receptors shown here come from a middle-aged man with alopecia areata. Some clones in this sample may be carry-over from other donors' samples.

This clonotype was counted once. The chain links TRBV6-2 or TRBV6-3 to TRBJ2-2; 8 nucleotides agree with TRBD2. After removal of 2 bases from V and 0 bases from J, the junction contained 8 bases not matched to a gene. This CDR3 contains 18 residues. Germline CDR1 reads MNHEY; CDR2 reads SVGEGT. CDR3: CASSYDFKREPNTGELFF. DNA for the CDR3: TGTGCCAGCAGTTACGACTTTAAGCGGGAGCCGAACACCGGGGAGCTGTTTTTT.

This chain joins TRBV7-8 and TRBJ2-7; D uncertain. CDR1 SGHVS and CDR2 FQNEAQ come from the germline V gene. The CDR3 contains 12 residues. Trimming shortened V by 2 bases and J by 5 bases, and 7 bases separated the two germline ends. For the CDR3, the DNA is TGTGCCAGCAGCTTAAGGGTGAACGAGCAGTACTTC. Its translation is CASSLRVNEQYF.

The V call is TRBV6-5, the J call TRBJ2-7, with 7 bases that match TRBD2. This CDR3 is 15 amino acids long. Germline V gene data show CDR1 as MNHEY and CDR2 as SVGAGI. Losses at the gene ends were 5 bases for V and 2 bases for J; bases not matched to a gene: 9. DNA of the CDR3: TGTGCCAGCAGTCAGAGCCCGGGGGGAGCCTACGAGCAGTACTTC. Amino acid sequence: CASSQSPGGAYEQYF.

The rearrangement links TRBV18 to TRBJ2-5; the D gene is possibly TRBD2 (6 bases). This CDR3 has 14 amino acids. V was pared by 0 bases and J by 2 bases, with 7 bases between. Germline-derived CDR1 and CDR2 are KGHSH and LQKENI. The CDR3 nucleotides are TGTGCCAGCTCACCACCGGCGGGGCAAGAGACCCAGTACTTC. Translated, it gives CASSPPAGQETQYF.

The chain combines TRBV28 with TRBJ2-7; the match to TRBD2 covers 10 bases. V shed 3 bases and J 3 bases; nucleotides not matched to a gene: 2. The length of the CDR3 is 14 residues. Germline V gene sequence: CDR1 MDHEN, CDR2 SYDVKM. The CDR3 here is CASSLRTSGYEQYF. CDR3 in DNA: TGTGCCAGCAGTTTGAGGACTAGCGGCTACGAGCAGTACTTC.

This chain connects TRBV6-1 to TRBJ1-5; perhaps TRBD1 as D (5 bases). The length of the CDR3 is 16 residues. CDR1 is MNHNS and CDR2 is SASEGT in the germline V gene. V was trimmed by 6 bases and J by 2 bases, leaving 17 bases between them. The CDR3 protein is CASRVGPGVGNQPQHF. In DNA, the CDR3 is TGTGCCAGCAGGGTCGGACCGGGGGTTGGCAATCAGCCCCAGCATTTT.

V usage is TRBV20-1 and J usage is TRBJ1-4, with D perhaps TRBD1 (5 bases). Germline V gene data show CDR1 as DFQATT and CDR2 as SNEGSKA (reference sequence). V lost 8 bases and J 6 bases, leaving 13 bases between the germline ends. The CDR3 is made up of 12 amino acids. CDR3 bases: TGCAGTCTACCTTGGGGGGATGAAAAACTGTTTTTT. Protein product: CSLPWGDEKLFF.

This clonotype has more than one count but fewer than ten. The V gene is TRBV20-1, the J gene TRBJ1-6; the match to TRBD1 covers 8 bases. CDR3 size: 13 residues. Per the germline V gene, CDR1 is DFQATT and CDR2 is SNEGSKA (reference sequence). Germline trimming cut 3 bases from V and 5 bases from J; bases unmatched to any gene: 0. CDR3 coding DNA: TGCAGTGCTAGGGGACAGGATAATTCACCCCTCCACTTT. Translation: CSARGQDNSPLHF.

This clonotype was observed a few times. The chain links TRBV11-2 to TRBJ2-5, with D hard to call. Germline lookup yields CDR1 SGHAT and CDR2 FQNNGV. The CDR3 sequence is 16 residues long. Between the trimmed V and J ends, which lost 5 bases and 1 base, there was a span of 17 bases. The CDR3 nucleotides read TGTGCCAGCAGCCTAGTTGCGAAGTGGGCCCAAGAGACCCAGTACTTC. Protein sequence: CASSLVAKWAQETQYF.

The sample holds a few counts of this clonotype. J is TRBJ2-7 and V is TRBV20-1, with TRBD2 matching over 7 bases. V gave up 2 bases and J gave up 2 bases; unmatched junction bases: 6. CDR3 size: 14 residues. Germline V gene lookup returns CDR1 DFQATT and CDR2 SNEGSKA (reference sequence). The CDR3 loop reads CSARLAASPYEQYV. The CDR3 nucleotides are TGCAGTGCTAGACTAGCGGCGTCCCCCTACGAGCAGTACGTC.

The chain joins TRBV12-3 or TRBV12-4 to TRBJ2-7, with 7 bases aligning to TRBD2. With V trimmed by 0 bases and J by 6 bases, 5 bases remained unmatched. The length of the CDR3 is 14 residues. Here the CDR3 DNA reads TGTGCCAGCAGTTTAGCGGGAGGGCCGTTCGAGCAGTACTTC. This sequence encodes CASSLAGGPFEQYF.

Regarding this clonotype: This is likely a read error, given that the CDR3 carries no conserved phenylalanine or tryptophan at its end. The V gene is TRBV29-1, the J gene TRBJ2-3; D ambiguous. CDR1 and CDR2 (germline): SQVTM, ANQGSEA. Trimming stripped 3 bases from V and 3 bases from J, with 19 bases between. This CDR3 comprises 16 residues. The chain's CDR3 is CSVEDTEAPRTDTQYL. CDR3 DNA: TGCAGCGTTGAGGATACCGAGGCGCCGAGGACAGATACGCAGTATTTG.

The CDR3 bases are TGTGCCAGCAGACAGGGGGCCTTCGGGGAGCTGTTTTTT. It encodes CASRQGAFGELFF. V is TRBV6-2 or TRBV6-3 and J is TRBJ2-2, with 9 bases lining up with TRBD1. The CDR3 covers 13 residues. Germline V gene data show CDR1 as MNHEY and CDR2 as SVGEGT. The V gene end was trimmed by 6 bases and the J gene end by 7 bases; junction bases not matched to a gene: 3.

The chain is built from TRBV7-2 and TRBJ2-4, with D perhaps matching TRBD1 (6 bases). Per germline, CDR1 SGHTA and CDR2 FQGNSA. This CDR3 region has 15 residues. V was shortened by 4 bases and J by 5 bases, with 15 bases between the two germline ends. As DNA, the CDR3 is TGTGCCAGCAGCTGGGGGCCCTCACCCCAAAACATTCAGTACTTC. Its protein product is CASSWGPSPQNIQYF.

The table lists this clonotype with a few counts. As DNA, the CDR3 is TGCAGTGCTAGAGATGGGGGGTCCCTATTCAATTCACCCCTCCACTTT. It codes for CSARDGGSLFNSPLHF. The chain links TRBV20-1 to TRBJ1-6; D is perhaps TRBD1 (5 bases). The V gene's germline CDR1 is DFQATT and CDR2 SNEGSKA (reference sequence). This CDR3 spans 16 amino acids. V was pared by 0 bases and J by 7 bases, with 16 bases between.

The chain joins TRBV9 to TRBJ2-2; D gene unclear. Germline V gives CDR1 SGDLS, CDR2 YYNGEE. V dropped 0 bases and J dropped 4 bases, with 7 bases sitting between them. The CDR3 loop spans 14 amino acids. The CDR3 DNA reads as TGTGCCAGCAGCGTAGTTTTGGGCACCGGGGAGCTGTTTTTT. This codes for CASSVVLGTGELFF.

The chain carries TRBV20-1 and TRBJ2-7; 9 nucleotides line up with TRBD1. Germline assignment: CDR1 DFQATT and CDR2 SNEGSKA (reference sequence). V was pared by 5 bases and J by 6 bases, with 14 bases of the junction left unmatched. The CDR3 consists of 15 residues. CDR3 sequence reads: CSARLPGQGVSEQYF. In nucleotides, the CDR3 is TGCAGTGCTCGCTTACCGGGACAGGGCGTGAGCGAGCAGTACTTC.

This clonotype was counted between two and nine times. This chain links TRBV6-6 with TRBJ1-1, with D tentatively TRBD1 (6 bases). Looked up from germline, CDR1 is MNHNY and CDR2 is SVGAGI (reference sequence). The CDR3 extends over 15 amino acids. Trimming pared 5 bases from V and 5 bases from J, leaving 18 bases between. DNA for the CDR3: TGTGCCAGCAGTCCGACCACAGGGAGAGGGACTGAAGCTTTCTTT. Its protein is CASSPTTGRGTEAFF.

This clonotype has a handful of counts. J is TRBJ2-7 and V is TRBV25-1; a weak D match, TRBD1 (6 bases). Germline V gene sequence: CDR1 MGHDK, CDR2 SYGVNS. V lost 6 bases to trimming and J lost 0 bases, with 18 bases between them. The CDR3 contains 16 residues. Here the CDR3 reads CASSPNRVTHSYEQYF. CDR3 nucleotides: TGTGCCAGCAGCCCGAACAGGGTAACCCACTCCTACGAGCAGTACTTC.

The V and J genes are TRBV3-1 and TRBJ2-3; unclear D gene. Germline CDR1 LGHDT, CDR2 YNNKEL (reference sequence). V was shortened by 2 bases and J by 2 bases, with 8 bases between the two germline ends. The CDR3 contains 14 residues. This CDR3 is CASSQTPHTDTQYF. The CDR3 DNA reads TGTGCCAGCAGCCAAACTCCCCACACAGATACGCAGTATTTT.

This clonotype turned up a few times. The rearrangement uses TRBV7-2 and TRBJ1-5; maybe TRBD1 (5 bases). Trimming left V 5 bases short and J 0 bases short, with 14 bases between. The CDR3 sequence is 16 residues long. Germline V gene data show CDR1 as SGHTA and CDR2 as FQGNSA. The CDR3 DNA sequence: TGTGCCAGCAGCGGAGACAGATCGAATAGCAATCAGCCCCAGCATTTT. Its translation: CASSGDRSNSNQPQHF.

The CDR3 here is CASSMTGPNNQPQHF. In DNA form, the CDR3 reads TGTGCCAGCTCAATGACAGGGCCTAACAATCAGCCCCAGCATTTT. The chain combines TRBV6-6 with TRBJ1-5, with 7 bases that match TRBD1. CDR1 MNHNY and CDR2 SVGAGI come from the germline V gene (reference sequence). V dropped 8 bases and J dropped 3; count of bases not matched to a gene: 10. There are 15 residues in the CDR3.

The J gene is TRBJ1-6, the V gene TRBV7-9; TRBD1 might be the D (5 bases). CDR3 length: 14 residues. Germline assignment: CDR1 SEHNR and CDR2 FQNEAQ (reference sequence). V lost 3 bases, J lost 10 bases, and 13 bases lay in between. Here the CDR3 DNA reads TGTGCCAGCAGCTTGCTGGATGGGACCTCACCCCTCCACTTT. Protein: CASSLLDGTSPLHF.

This clonotype has just a few counts. The chain is built from TRBV15 and TRBJ1-6, with D maybe TRBD1 (5 bases). Germline V CDR1 and CDR2: LNHNV, YYDKDF (reference sequence). The CDR3 loop spans 14 amino acids. V shed 5 bases and J shed 8 bases, with 13 bases lying between them. The CDR3 DNA is TGTGCCACCAGCCTCAGCCAGGGTGATTCACCCCTCCACTTT. It is translated as CATSLSQGDSPLHF.

This clonotype occurred a few times. This chain uses TRBV4-1 with TRBJ2-5; D ambiguous. In germline, CDR1 is MGHRA, CDR2 YSYEKL. The CDR3 sequence is 13 residues long. V lost 3 bases and J lost 2, with 7 bases in between. For the CDR3, the DNA is TGCGCCAGCAGCCATGAACCTCAAGAGACCCAGTACTTC. This encodes CASSHEPQETQYF.

The chain links TRBV18 to TRBJ2-5; D is possibly TRBD1 or TRBD2 (5 bases each). Trimming pared 4 bases from V and 5 bases from J, leaving 11 bases between. The germline CDR1 and CDR2 sequences are KGHSH and LQKENI. The CDR3 sequence is 13 residues long. The CDR3 region has the DNA TGTGCCAGCTCACAGGGGACCCAGGAGACCCAGTACTTC. It encodes CASSQGTQETQYF.

J is TRBJ2-1 and V is TRBV6-5, with 7 bases identical to TRBD2. CDR1 MNHEY and CDR2 SVGAGI come from the germline V gene. CDR3 length: 15 amino acids. Losses at the gene ends were 10 bases for V and 10 bases for J; bases not matched to a gene: 19. The CDR3 sequence: CAIPGGLSTGGEQFF. The CDR3 DNA reads TGTGCCATCCCCGGCGGGTTGAGCACGGGGGGAGAGCAGTTCTTC.

The sample holds one count of this clonotype. The rearrangement links TRBV6-5 to TRBJ1-2; 8 nucleotides agree with TRBD1. This CDR3 contains 16 residues. The ends lost 0 bases at V and 0 bases at J; junction bases unmatched: 3. From germline, CDR1 is MNHEY and CDR2 SVGAGI. The CDR3 is CASSYSDRAANYGYTF. The CDR3 DNA reads as TGTGCCAGCAGTTACTCGGACAGGGCGGCTAACTATGGCTACACCTTC.

The gene calls are TRBV5-6 and TRBJ1-1; D perhaps matches TRBD1 (5 bases). V lost 3 bases and J 8 bases, leaving 14 bases between the germline ends. This CDR3 comprises 13 residues. CDR1 is SGHDT, CDR2 YYEEEE, per germline. Written as DNA, the CDR3 is TGTGCCAGCAGCTGGGGCGTAGCTCCCGAAGCTTTCTTT. Translating it yields CASSWGVAPEAFF.

V is TRBV11-2 and J is TRBJ2-1; 7 bases are shared with TRBD1. The CDR3 runs to 13 residues. Germline loops: CDR1 SGHAT, CDR2 FQNNGV. J gave up 6 bases and V 4 bases, and 3 bases lay outside the gene matches. CDR3 loop: CASSSTGVNEQFF. The CDR3 DNA sequence: TGTGCCAGCAGCTCAACAGGGGTCAATGAGCAGTTCTTC.

Comment on this clonotype: At one boundary the junction diverges from the germline segment, which might be a read error. The rearrangement uses TRBV6-2 or TRBV6-3 and TRBJ2-3, with D perhaps TRBD1 (7 bases). Per the germline V gene, CDR1 is MNHEY and CDR2 is SVGEGT. The CDR3 contains 18 residues. The CDR3 is CASSYSTRDSDRTDTQYF. For the CDR3, the DNA is TGTGCCAGTAGTTACTCGACTAGGGACAGCGACCGCACAGATACGCAGTATTTT.